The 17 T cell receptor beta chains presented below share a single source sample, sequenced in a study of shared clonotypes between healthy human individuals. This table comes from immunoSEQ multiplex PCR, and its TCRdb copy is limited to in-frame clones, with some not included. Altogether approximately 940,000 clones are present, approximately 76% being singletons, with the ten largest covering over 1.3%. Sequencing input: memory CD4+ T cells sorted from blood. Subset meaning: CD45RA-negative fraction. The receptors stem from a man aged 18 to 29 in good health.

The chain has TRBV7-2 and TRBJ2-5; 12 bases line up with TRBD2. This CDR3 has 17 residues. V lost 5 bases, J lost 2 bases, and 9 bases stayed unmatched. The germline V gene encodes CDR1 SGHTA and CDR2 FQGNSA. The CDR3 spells CASSLGLAGTGQETQYF. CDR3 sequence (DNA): TGTGCCAGCAGCCTTGGACTAGCGGGGACTGGGCAAGAGACCCAGTACTTC.

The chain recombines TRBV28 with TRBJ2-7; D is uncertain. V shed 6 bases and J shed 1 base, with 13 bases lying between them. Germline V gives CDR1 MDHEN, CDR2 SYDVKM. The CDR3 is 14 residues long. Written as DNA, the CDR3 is TGTGCCAGCAGGCTCAGGCTTACATCCTACGAGCAGTACTTC. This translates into CASRLRLTSYEQYF.

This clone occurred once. The CDR3 nucleotides read TGTGCCAGCAGTTTGCGGCAGGGACCACAGCCCCAGCATTTT. It translates to CASSLRQGPQPQHF. The rearrangement joins TRBV28 to TRBJ1-5, with a possible D match to TRBD1 (5 bases). The germline V gene encodes CDR1 MDHEN and CDR2 SYDVKM. This CDR3 region has 14 residues. Trimming left V 3 bases short and J 7 bases short, with 13 bases between.

The CDR3 spells CASSQATGGRETQYF. The CDR3 nucleotides read TGTGCCAGCAGCCAAGCTACAGGGGGCCGAGAGACCCAGTACTTC. This chain uses TRBV14 with TRBJ2-5; 9 bases align to TRBD1. The CDR3 contains 15 residues. Looked up from germline, CDR1 is SGHDN and CDR2 is FVKESK. Germline trimming cut 1 base from V and 4 bases from J; bases unmatched to any gene: 4.

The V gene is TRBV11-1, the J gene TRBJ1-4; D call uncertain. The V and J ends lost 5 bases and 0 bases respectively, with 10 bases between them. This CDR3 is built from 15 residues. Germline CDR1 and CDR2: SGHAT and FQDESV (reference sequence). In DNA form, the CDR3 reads TGTGCCAGCAGCCCCACGGGCCCAACTAATGAAAAACTGTTTTTT. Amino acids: CASSPTGPTNEKLFF.

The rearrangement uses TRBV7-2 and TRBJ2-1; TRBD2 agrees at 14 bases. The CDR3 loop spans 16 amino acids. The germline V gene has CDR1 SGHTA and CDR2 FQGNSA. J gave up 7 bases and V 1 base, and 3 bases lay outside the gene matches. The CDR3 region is CASSLGTSGRKNEQFF. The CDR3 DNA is TGTGCCAGCAGCTTAGGGACTAGCGGGAGGAAGAATGAGCAGTTCTTC.

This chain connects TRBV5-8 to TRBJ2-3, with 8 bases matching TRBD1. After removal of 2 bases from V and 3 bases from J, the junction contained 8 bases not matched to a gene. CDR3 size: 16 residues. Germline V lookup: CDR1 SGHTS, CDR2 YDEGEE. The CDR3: CASSFARDRLTDTQYF. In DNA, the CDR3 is TGTGCCAGCAGCTTCGCCCGGGACAGGTTGACAGATACGCAGTATTTT.

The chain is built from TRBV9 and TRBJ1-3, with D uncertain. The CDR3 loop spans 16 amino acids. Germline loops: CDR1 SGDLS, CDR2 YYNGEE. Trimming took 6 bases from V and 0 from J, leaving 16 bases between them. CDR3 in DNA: TGTGCCAGCACGCCATCGGTTCGAAGCTCTGGAAACACCATATATTTT. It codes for CASTPSVRSSGNTIYF.

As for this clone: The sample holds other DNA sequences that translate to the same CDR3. CDR3 sequence reads: CASSSTGGTDTQYF. The CDR3 DNA reads as TGTGCCAGCAGCTCGACAGGGGGCACAGATACGCAGTATTTT. The genes are TRBV5-5 and TRBJ2-3, with TRBD1 matching over 8 bases. Germline V gives CDR1 SGHKS, CDR2 YYEKEE (reference sequence). The V segment lost 3 bases and the J segment 1 base; nucleotides outside the gene matches: 1. The CDR3 totals 14 residues.

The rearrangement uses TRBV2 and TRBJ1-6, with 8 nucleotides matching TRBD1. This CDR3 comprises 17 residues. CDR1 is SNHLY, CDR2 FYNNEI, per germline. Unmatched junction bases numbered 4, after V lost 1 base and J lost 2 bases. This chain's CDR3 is CASSEGAGGAYNSPLHF. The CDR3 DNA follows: TGTGCCAGCAGTGAAGGGGCAGGGGGCGCCTATAATTCACCCCTCCACTTT.

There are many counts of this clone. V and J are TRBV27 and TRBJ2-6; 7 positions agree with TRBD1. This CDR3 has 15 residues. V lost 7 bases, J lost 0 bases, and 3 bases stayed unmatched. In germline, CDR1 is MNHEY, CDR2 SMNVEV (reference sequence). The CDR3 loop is CASKGTASGANVLTF. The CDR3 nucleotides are TGTGCCAGCAAAGGGACAGCCTCTGGGGCCAACGTCCTGACTTTC.

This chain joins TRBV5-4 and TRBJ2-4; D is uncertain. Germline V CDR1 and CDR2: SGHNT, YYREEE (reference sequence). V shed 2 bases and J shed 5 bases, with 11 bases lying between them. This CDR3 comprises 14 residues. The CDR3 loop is CASSLSDGENIQYF. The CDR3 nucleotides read TGTGCCAGCAGCTTATCCGATGGTGAAAACATTCAGTACTTC.

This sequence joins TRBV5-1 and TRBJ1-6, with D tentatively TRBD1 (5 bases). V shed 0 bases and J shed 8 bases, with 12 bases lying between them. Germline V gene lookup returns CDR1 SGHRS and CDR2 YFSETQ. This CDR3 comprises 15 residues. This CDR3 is CASSLALGTDSPLHF. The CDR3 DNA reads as TGCGCCAGCAGCTTGGCATTGGGGACGGATTCACCCCTCCACTTT.

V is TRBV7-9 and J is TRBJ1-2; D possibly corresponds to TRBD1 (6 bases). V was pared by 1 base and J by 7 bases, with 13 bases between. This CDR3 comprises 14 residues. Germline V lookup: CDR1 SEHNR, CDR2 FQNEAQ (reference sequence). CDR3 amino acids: CASSLEVGASGYTF. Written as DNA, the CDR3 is TGTGCCAGCAGCTTAGAGGTGGGGGCGAGTGGCTACACCTTC.

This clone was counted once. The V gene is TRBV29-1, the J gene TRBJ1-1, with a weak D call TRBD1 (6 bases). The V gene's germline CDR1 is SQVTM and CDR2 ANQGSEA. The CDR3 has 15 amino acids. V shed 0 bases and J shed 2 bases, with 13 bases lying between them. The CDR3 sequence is CSVEDPRTANTEAFF. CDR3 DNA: TGCAGCGTTGAAGATCCCCGGACAGCAAACACTGAAGCTTTCTTT.

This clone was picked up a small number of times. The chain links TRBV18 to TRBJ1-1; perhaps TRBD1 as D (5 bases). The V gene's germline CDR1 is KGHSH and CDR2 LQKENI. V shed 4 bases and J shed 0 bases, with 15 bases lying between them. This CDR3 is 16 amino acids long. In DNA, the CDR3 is TGTGCCAGCTCACAGTTTTGGGGCCCCATGAACACTGAAGCTTTCTTT. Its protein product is CASSQFWGPMNTEAFF.

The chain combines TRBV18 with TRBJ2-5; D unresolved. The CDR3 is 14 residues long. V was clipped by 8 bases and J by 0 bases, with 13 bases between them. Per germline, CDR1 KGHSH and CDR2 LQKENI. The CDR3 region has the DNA TGTGCCAGCCGATTACAGATAAACCAAGAGACCCAGTACTTC. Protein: CASRLQINQETQYF.